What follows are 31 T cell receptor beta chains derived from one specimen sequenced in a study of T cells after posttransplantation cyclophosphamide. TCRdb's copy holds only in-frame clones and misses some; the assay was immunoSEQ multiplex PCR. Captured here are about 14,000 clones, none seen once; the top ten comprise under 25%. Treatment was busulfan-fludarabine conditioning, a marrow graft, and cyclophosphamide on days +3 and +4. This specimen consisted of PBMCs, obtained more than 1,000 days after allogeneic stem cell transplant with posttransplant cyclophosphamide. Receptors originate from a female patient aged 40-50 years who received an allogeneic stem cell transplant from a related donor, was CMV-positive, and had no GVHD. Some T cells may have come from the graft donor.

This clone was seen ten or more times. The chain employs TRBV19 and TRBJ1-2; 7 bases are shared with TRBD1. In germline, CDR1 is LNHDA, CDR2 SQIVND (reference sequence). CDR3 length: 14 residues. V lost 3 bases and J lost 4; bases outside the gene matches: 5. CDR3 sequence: CASSIGGQLYGYTF. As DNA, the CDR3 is TGTGCCAGTAGTATCGGGGGACAGCTCTATGGCTACACCTTC.

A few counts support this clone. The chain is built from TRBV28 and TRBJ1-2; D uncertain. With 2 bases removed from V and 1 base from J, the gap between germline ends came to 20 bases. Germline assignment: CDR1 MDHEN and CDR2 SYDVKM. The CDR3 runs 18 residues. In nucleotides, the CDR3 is TGTGCCAGCAGTTTAATAGGGAGGGCCTCCGGGAGTAACTATGGCTACACCTTC. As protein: CASSLIGRASGSNYGYTF.

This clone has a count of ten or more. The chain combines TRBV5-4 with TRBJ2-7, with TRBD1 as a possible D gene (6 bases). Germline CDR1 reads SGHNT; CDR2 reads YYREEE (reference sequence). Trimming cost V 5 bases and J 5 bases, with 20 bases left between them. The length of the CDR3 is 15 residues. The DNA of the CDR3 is TGTGCCAGCAGGCTTGGAAGGACAGAGGTCCACGAGCAGTACTTC. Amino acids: CASRLGRTEVHEQYF. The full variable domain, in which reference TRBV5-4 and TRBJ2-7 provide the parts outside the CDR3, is ETGVTQSPTHLIKTRGQQVTLRCSSQSGHNTVSWYQQALGQGPQFIFQYYREEENGRGNFPPRFSGLQFPNYSSELNVNALELDDSALYLCASRLGRTEVHEQYFGPGTRLTVT.

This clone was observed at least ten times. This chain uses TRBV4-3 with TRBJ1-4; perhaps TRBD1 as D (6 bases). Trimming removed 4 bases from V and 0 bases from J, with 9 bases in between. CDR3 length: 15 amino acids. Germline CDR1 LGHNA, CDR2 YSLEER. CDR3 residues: CASSPNRATNEKLFF. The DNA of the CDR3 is TGCGCCAGCAGCCCTAACAGGGCAACTAATGAAAAACTGTTTTTT.

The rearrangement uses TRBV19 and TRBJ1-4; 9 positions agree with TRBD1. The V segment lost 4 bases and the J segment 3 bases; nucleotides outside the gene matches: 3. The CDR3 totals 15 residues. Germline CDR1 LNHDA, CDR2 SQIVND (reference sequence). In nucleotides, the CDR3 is TGTGCCAGTAGTACCAACAGGGGGCCTAATGAAAAACTGTTTTTT. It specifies CASSTNRGPNEKLFF.

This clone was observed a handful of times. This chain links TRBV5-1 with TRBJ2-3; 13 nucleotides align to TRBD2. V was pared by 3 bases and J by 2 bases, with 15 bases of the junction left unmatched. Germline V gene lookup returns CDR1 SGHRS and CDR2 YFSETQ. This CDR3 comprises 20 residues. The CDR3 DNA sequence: TGCGCCAGCAGCTCCTTTCCCGGGACTAGCGGGGAAATACCCACAGATACGCAGTATTTT. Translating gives CASSSFPGTSGEIPTDTQYF. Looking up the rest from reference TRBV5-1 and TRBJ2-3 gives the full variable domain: KAGVTQTPRYLIKTRGQQVTLSCSPISGHRSVSWYQQTPGQGLQFLFEYFSETQRNKGNFPGRFSGRQFSNSRSEMNVSTLELGDSALYLCASSSFPGTSGEIPTDTQYFGPGTRLTVL.

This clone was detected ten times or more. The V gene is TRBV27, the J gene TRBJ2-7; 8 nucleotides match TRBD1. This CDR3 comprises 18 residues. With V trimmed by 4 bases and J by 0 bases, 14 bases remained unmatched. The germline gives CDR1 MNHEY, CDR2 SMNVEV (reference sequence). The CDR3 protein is CASSYQTADRANSYEQYF. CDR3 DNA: TGTGCCAGCAGTTACCAAACTGCGGACAGGGCCAACTCCTACGAGCAGTACTTC.

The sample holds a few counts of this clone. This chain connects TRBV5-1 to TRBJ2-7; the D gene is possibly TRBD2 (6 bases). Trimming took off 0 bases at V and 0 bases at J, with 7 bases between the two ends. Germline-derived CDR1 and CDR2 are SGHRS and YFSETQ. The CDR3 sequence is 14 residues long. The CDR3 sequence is CASSLGGDSYEQYF. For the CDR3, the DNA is TGCGCCAGCAGCTTGGGGGGGGACTCCTACGAGCAGTACTTC.

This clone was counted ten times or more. In DNA, the CDR3 is TGTGCCAGCAGCGCTTTAAAAATGACAGTAGCCAAAAACATTCAGTACTTC. Protein: CASSALKMTVAKNIQYF. This sequence joins TRBV9 and TRBJ2-4; maybe TRBD1 (5 bases). Trimming left V 3 bases short and J 0 bases short, with 16 bases between. Germline V gene sequence: CDR1 SGDLS, CDR2 YYNGEE. The CDR3 has 17 residues.

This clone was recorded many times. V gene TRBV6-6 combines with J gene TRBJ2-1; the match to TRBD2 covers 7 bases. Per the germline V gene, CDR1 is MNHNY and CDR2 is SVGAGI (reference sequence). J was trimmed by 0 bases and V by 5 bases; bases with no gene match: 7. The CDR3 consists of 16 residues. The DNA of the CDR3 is TGTGCCAGCAGTCCTGGGGGGGGTCTCTCCTACAATGAGCAGTTCTTC. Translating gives CASSPGGGLSYNEQFF.

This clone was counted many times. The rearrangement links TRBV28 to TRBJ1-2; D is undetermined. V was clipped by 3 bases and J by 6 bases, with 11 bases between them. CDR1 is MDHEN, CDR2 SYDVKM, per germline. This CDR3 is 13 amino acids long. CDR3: CASSLPGVDGYTF. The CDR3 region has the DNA TGTGCCAGCAGTTTGCCCGGGGTAGATGGCTACACCTTC.

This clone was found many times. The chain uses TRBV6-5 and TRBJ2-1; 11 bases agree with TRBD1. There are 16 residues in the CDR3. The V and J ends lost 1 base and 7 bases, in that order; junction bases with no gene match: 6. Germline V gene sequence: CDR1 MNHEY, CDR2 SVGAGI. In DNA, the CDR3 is TGTGCCAGCAGTTACTTTGGACAGGGGGCGATGAATGAGCAGTTCTTC. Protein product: CASSYFGQGAMNEQFF.

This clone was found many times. This chain's CDR3 is CASSKTGDLSPLHF. The CDR3 DNA follows: TGTGCCAGCAGCAAGACAGGGGATCTTTCACCCCTCCACTTT. This chain links TRBV5-6 with TRBJ1-6; 8 bases agree with TRBD1. J lost 9 bases, V lost 4 bases, and 6 bases had no gene match. Germline V gene lookup returns CDR1 SGHDT and CDR2 YYEEEE. CDR3 size: 14 residues.

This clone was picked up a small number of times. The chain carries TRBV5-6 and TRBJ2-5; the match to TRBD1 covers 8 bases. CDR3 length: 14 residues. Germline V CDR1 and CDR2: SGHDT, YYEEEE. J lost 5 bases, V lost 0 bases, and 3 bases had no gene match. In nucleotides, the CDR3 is TGTGCCAGCAGCTTGGGACAGGGGTGGGAGACCCAGTACTTC. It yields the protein CASSLGQGWETQYF.

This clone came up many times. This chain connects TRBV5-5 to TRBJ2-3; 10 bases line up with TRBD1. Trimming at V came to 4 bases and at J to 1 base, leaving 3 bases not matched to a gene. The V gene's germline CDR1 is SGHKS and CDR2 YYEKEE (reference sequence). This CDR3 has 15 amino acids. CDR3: CASSLGTGGTDTQYF. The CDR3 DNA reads TGTGCCAGCAGCCTCGGGACAGGGGGCACAGATACGCAGTATTTT.

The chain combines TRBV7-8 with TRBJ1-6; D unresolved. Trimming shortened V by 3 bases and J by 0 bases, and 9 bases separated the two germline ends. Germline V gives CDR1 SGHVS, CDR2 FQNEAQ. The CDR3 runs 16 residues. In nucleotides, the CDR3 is TGTGCCAGCAGCTTCTCAAGGAGCTCCTATAATTCACCCCTCCACTTT. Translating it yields CASSFSRSSYNSPLHF.

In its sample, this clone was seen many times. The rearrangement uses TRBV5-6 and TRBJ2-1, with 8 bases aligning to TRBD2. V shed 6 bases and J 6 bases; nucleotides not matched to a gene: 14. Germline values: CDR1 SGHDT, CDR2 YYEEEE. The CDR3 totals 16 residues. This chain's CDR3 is CASNLQGGGPGNEQFF. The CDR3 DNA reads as TGTGCCAGCAACTTACAGGGCGGGGGGCCGGGCAATGAGCAGTTCTTC.

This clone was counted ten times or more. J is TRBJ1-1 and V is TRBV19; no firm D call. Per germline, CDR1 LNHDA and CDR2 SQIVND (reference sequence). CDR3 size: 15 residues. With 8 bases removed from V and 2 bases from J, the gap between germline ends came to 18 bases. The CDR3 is CASGQVFQINTEAFF. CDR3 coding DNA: TGTGCCAGTGGGCAAGTATTTCAGATAAACACTGAAGCTTTCTTT. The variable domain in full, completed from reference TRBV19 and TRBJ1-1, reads DGGITQSPKYLFRKEGQNVTLSCEQNLNHDAMYWYRQDPGQGLRLIYYSQIVNDFQKGDIAEGYSVSREKKESFPLTVTSAQKNPTAFYLCASGQVFQINTEAFFGQGTRLTVV.

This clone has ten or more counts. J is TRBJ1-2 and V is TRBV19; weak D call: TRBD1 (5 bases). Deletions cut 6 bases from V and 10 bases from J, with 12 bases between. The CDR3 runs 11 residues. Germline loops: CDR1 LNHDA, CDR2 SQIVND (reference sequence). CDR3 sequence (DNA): TGTGCCAGTAGGCGGGACCAAGTCTACACCTTC. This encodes CASRRDQVYTF.

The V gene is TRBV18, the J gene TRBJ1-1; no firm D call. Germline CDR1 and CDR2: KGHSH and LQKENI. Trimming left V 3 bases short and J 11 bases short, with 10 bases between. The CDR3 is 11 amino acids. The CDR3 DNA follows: TGTGCCAGCTCACCCGAAAGCACGGCTTTCTTT. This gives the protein CASSPESTAFF. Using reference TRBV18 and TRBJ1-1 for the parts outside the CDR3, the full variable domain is NAGVMQNPRHLVRRRGQEARLRCSPMKGHSHVYWYRQLPEEGLKFMVYLQKENIIDESGMPKERFSAEFPKEGPSILRIQQVVRGDSAAYFCASSPESTAFFGQGTRLTVV.

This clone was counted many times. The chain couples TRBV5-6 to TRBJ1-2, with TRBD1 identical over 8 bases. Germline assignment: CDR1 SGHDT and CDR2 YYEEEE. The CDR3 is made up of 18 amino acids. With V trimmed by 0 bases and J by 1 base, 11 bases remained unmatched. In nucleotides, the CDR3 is TGTGCCAGCAGCTTGGGGACCCGGGACAGGATCCTTAACTATGGCTACACCTTC. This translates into CASSLGTRDRILNYGYTF.

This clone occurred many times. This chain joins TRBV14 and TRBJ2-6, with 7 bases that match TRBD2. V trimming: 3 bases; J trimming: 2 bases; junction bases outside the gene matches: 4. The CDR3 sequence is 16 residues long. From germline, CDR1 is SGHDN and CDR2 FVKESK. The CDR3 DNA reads TGTGCCAGCAGCCACATGGGGAGGGCTGGGGCCAACGTCCTGACTTTC. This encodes CASSHMGRAGANVLTF.

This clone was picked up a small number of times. This chain's CDR3 is CASSLWTANSPLHF. DNA for the CDR3: TGTGCCAGCAGCCTCTGGACAGCGAATTCACCCCTCCACTTT. This chain connects TRBV5-6 to TRBJ1-6, with D possibly matching TRBD1 (6 bases). From germline, CDR1 is SGHDT and CDR2 YYEEEE. The CDR3 covers 14 residues. With 4 bases removed from V and 7 bases from J, the gap between germline ends came to 12 bases. The variable domain in full, completed from reference TRBV5-6 and TRBJ1-6, reads DAGVTQSPTHLIKTRGQQVTLRCSPKSGHDTVSWYQQALGQGPQFIFQYYEEEERQRGNFPDRFSGHQFPNYSSELNVNALLLGDSALYLCASSLWTANSPLHFGNGTRLTVT.

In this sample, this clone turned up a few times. CDR3 region: CASSLGWGPDTEAFF. DNA for the CDR3: TGTGCCAGCAGCTTAGGATGGGGGCCAGACACTGAAGCTTTCTTT. This sequence joins TRBV7-9 and TRBJ1-1; possibly TRBD1 for D (6 bases). Deletions cut 1 base from V and 3 bases from J, with 12 bases between. Germline CDR1 SEHNR, CDR2 FQNEAQ (reference sequence). The CDR3 contains 15 residues.

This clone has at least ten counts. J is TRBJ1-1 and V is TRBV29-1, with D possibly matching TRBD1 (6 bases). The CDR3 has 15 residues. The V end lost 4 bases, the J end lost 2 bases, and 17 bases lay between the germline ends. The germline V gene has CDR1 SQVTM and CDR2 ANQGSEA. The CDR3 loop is CSVGREGGVNTEAFF. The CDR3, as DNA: TGCAGCGTTGGACGCGAAGGGGGGGTAAACACTGAAGCTTTCTTT.

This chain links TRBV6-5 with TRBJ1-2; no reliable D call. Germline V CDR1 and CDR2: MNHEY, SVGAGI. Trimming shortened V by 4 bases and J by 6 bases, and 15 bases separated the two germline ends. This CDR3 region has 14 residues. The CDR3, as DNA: TGTGCCAGCAGTTTACCGGGTTTCGGGAATGGCTACACCTTC. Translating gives CASSLPGFGNGYTF.

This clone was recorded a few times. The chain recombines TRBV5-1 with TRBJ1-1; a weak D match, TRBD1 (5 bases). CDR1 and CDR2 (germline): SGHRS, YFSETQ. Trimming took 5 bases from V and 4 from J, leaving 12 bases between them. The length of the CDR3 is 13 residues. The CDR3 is CASRTGGGTEAFF. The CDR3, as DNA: TGCGCCAGCAGGACGGGGGGGGGCACTGAAGCTTTCTTT.

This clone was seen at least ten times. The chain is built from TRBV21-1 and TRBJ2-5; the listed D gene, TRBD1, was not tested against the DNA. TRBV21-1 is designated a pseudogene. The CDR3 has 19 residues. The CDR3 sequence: CASIHPPWYSQGDGETQYF. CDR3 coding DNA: TGTGCCAGCATCCACCCCCCTTGGTACTCCCAGGGGGATGGGGAGACCCAGTACTTC.

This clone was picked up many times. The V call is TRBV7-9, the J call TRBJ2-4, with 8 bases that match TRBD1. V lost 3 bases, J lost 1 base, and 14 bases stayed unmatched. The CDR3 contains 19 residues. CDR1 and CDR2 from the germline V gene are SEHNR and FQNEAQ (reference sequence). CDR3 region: CASSFPGQVNIVAKNIQYF. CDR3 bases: TGTGCCAGCAGCTTTCCGGGACAGGTGAACATAGTGGCCAAAAACATTCAGTACTTC.

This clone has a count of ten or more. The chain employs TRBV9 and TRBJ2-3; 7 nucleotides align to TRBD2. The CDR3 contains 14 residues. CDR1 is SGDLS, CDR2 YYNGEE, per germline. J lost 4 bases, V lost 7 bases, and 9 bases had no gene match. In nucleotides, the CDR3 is TGTGCCAGCGCTAGCGGTAATCAGGCAGATACGCAGTATTTT. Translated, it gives CASASGNQADTQYF.

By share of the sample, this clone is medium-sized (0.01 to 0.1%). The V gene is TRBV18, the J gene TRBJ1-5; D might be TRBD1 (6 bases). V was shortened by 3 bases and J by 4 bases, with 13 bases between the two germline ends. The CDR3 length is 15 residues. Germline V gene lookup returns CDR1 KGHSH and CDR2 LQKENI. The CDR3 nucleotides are TGTGCCAGCTCACCGTACGGGGGGCGGAATCAGCCCCAGCATTTT. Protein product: CASSPYGGRNQPQHF.